This record concerns one T cell receptor beta chain sequence. Its cognate antigen is unknown. The sample originates from a study of siplizumab effects on memory and regulatory T cells. Study-wide findings and caveats: For mappable alloreactive CD4+ clones, the mean Treg-derived fraction was 68.8% with siplizumab and roughly 25% in controls. Naive T cell populations appeared to exhibit greater diversity than memory cells and appeared to be major alloresponse contributors. Just a small share of alloreactive clones was traced back to unstimulated subsets.

The CDR3 covers 15 residues. The germline CDR1 and CDR2 sequences are MNHNS and SASEGT. V was pared by 9 bases and J by 5 bases, with 11 bases of the junction left unmatched. Unstimulated naive, memory, effector memory and TEMRA subsets from a few donor pairs have been sequenced, the authors report. This table comes from immunoSEQ multiplex PCR, and its TCRdb copy is limited to in-frame clones, with some not included. The sample holds roughly 62,000 clones; 79% are singletons and the top ten take approximately 0.38%. Sequenced: memory CD4+ T cells sorted from blood. The chain combines TRBV6-1 with TRBJ1-2, with 11 bases lining up with TRBD1. The clonotype originates from a human donor in good health. The CDR3 coding sequence is TGTGCCAGTAGGGACAGGGGGACCCTAGTTTATGGCTACACCTTC. Translated, it gives CASRDRGTLVYGYTF.